These 20 T cell receptor beta chains were sequenced from one sample in a study of shared clonotypes between healthy human individuals. Assay used: immunoSEQ multiplex PCR; TCRdb lists only in-frame clones, some missing. This table has 150,000 to 200,000 clones, 60% to 75% appearing once. Material: memory CD4+ T cells sorted from blood. Subset noted: CD45RA-negative fraction. These receptors came from a man aged 25-40 years in good health.

The V gene is TRBV10-1, the J gene TRBJ1-4, with D maybe TRBD1 (5 bases). CDR1 WNHNN and CDR2 SYGVQD come from the germline V gene (reference sequence). Deletions cut 6 bases from V and 4 bases from J, with 9 bases between. This CDR3 is 13 amino acids long. In DNA form, the CDR3 reads TGCGCCAGCAGACAGGACGATAATGAAAAACTGTTTTTT. Translated: CASRQDDNEKLFF.

Worth noting for this clone: The sample contains more than one DNA sequence encoding this CDR3. V gene TRBV29-1 combines with J gene TRBJ2-3; D is uncertain. This CDR3 comprises 11 residues. V lost 3 bases and J lost 3, with 4 bases in between. CDR1 and CDR2 from the germline V gene are SQVTM and ANQGSEA. CDR3 region: CSVDLTDTQYF. Here the CDR3 DNA reads TGCAGCGTTGATCTAACAGATACGCAGTATTTT.

The rearrangement links TRBV5-6 to TRBJ1-1; D remains unclear. The CDR3 is 11 amino acids. Looked up from germline, CDR1 is SGHDT and CDR2 is YYEEEE. Trimming cost V 3 bases and J 7 bases, with 7 bases left between them. DNA for the CDR3: TGTGCCAGCAGCTGGGGTGGTGAAGCTTTCTTT. It translates to CASSWGGEAFF. Together with reference TRBV5-6 and TRBJ1-1, the CDR3 gives the full variable domain: DAGVTQSPTHLIKTRGQQVTLRCSPKSGHDTVSWYQQALGQGPQFIFQYYEEEERQRGNFPDRFSGHQFPNYSSELNVNALLLGDSALYLCASSWGGEAFFGQGTRLTVV.

This chain joins TRBV5-1 and TRBJ2-3, with 10 bases aligning to TRBD2. V shed 6 bases, J shed 2 bases, and the junction held 6 bases outside the gene matches. This CDR3 contains 15 residues. The germline CDR1 and CDR2 sequences are SGHRS and YFSETQ. This CDR3 is CASTNLAGVTDTQYF. The CDR3 DNA reads as TGCGCCAGCACCAACCTAGCGGGGGTCACAGATACGCAGTATTTT.

The chain employs TRBV5-4 and TRBJ1-2, with D unclear. Germline CDR1 and CDR2: SGHNT and YYREEE (reference sequence). This CDR3 contains 14 residues. The V and J ends lost 2 bases and 3 bases respectively, with 11 bases between them. Here the CDR3 reads CASSLSASYYGYTF. CDR3 sequence (DNA): TGTGCCAGCAGCTTATCAGCAAGCTACTATGGCTACACCTTC.

This clone was counted between two and nine times. This chain links TRBV30 with TRBJ2-2; D not certain. With 4 bases removed from V and 0 bases from J, the gap between germline ends came to 9 bases. CDR3 length: 14 residues. Germline CDR1 GTSNPN, CDR2 SVGIG (reference sequence). CDR3 DNA sequence: TGTGCCTGGACTGTACTAACGAACACCGGGGAGCTGTTTTTT. It yields the protein CAWTVLTNTGELFF.

The J gene is TRBJ1-1, the V gene TRBV11-2, with a tentative D call TRBD1 (5 bases). The CDR3 has 14 amino acids. The V end lost 3 bases, the J end lost 4 bases, and 12 bases lay between the germline ends. Germline V lookup: CDR1 SGHAT, CDR2 FQNNGV. This CDR3 reads CASSLTEVVTEAFF. As DNA, the CDR3 is TGTGCCAGCAGCTTGACAGAGGTTGTCACTGAAGCTTTCTTT.

This chain connects TRBV7-8 to TRBJ1-2; no reliable D call. The CDR3 has 15 residues. With 1 base removed from V and 6 bases from J, the gap between germline ends came to 15 bases. Germline V CDR1 and CDR2: SGHVS, FQNEAQ. CDR3 in amino acids: CASSLGTSGGDGYTF. DNA of the CDR3: TGTGCCAGCAGCTTAGGGACTTCCGGCGGTGATGGCTACACCTTC.

V usage is TRBV5-1 and J usage is TRBJ2-7; tentative D call: TRBD2 (6 bases). The V gene lost 0 bases and the J gene lost 0 bases, with 10 bases spanning the gap. The CDR3 runs to 15 residues. Germline loops: CDR1 SGHRS, CDR2 YFSETQ. The CDR3 DNA is TGCGCCAGCAGCTTGGAAACCGGGAGCTCCTACGAGCAGTACTTC. Amino acid sequence: CASSLETGSSYEQYF.

This sequence joins TRBV5-4 and TRBJ2-1; tentatively, D is TRBD1 (6 bases). This CDR3 region has 15 residues. V shed 5 bases and J shed 0 bases, with 12 bases lying between them. Germline loops: CDR1 SGHNT, CDR2 YYREEE (reference sequence). CDR3 DNA: TGTGCCAGCAGTACACAGGGAGACTCCTACAATGAGCAGTTCTTC. This encodes CASSTQGDSYNEQFF. The variable domain in full, completed from reference TRBV5-4 and TRBJ2-1, reads ETGVTQSPTHLIKTRGQQVTLRCSSQSGHNTVSWYQQALGQGPQFIFQYYREEENGRGNFPPRFSGLQFPNYSSELNVNALELDDSALYLCASSTQGDSYNEQFFGPGTRLTVL.

This chain joins TRBV7-2 and TRBJ2-1; D is perhaps TRBD2 (5 bases). Germline loops: CDR1 SGHTA, CDR2 FQGNSA. The CDR3 extends over 16 amino acids. V lost 3 bases to trimming and J lost 0 bases, with 12 bases between them. In DNA form, the CDR3 reads TGTGCCAGCAGCTTTCATAGCGACAACTCCTACAATGAGCAGTTCTTC. Its protein is CASSFHSDNSYNEQFF.

The rearrangement joins TRBV23-1 to TRBJ1-5; 7 positions agree with TRBD1. TRBV23-1 is annotated as an ORF whose role is uncertain. This CDR3 spans 14 amino acids. V lost 7 bases, J lost 6 bases, and 9 bases stayed unmatched. The CDR3 region has the DNA TGCGCCAGCACTAAAACAGGGGTTTGTCAGCCCCAGCATTTT. Translated: CASTKTGVCQPQHF.

V gene TRBV19 combines with J gene TRBJ2-1; D is possibly TRBD2 (6 bases). Germline CDR1 and CDR2: LNHDA and SQIVND (reference sequence). The length of the CDR3 is 14 residues. With 9 bases removed from V and 4 bases from J, the gap between germline ends came to 16 bases. DNA for the CDR3: TGTGCCAGCAACCGCGGGAACATATACAATGAGCAGTTCTTC. Translating it yields CASNRGNIYNEQFF.

The chain couples TRBV27 to TRBJ1-5; D not resolved. Germline V gene lookup returns CDR1 MNHEY and CDR2 SMNVEV (reference sequence). V gave up 1 base and J gave up 7 bases, with 14 bases separating them. The length of the CDR3 is 15 residues. CDR3 sequence reads: CASSLLGQKGQPQHF. CDR3 coding DNA: TGTGCCAGCAGTTTATTAGGCCAGAAAGGCCAGCCCCAGCATTTT.

The chain is built from TRBV4-3 and TRBJ2-7; D gene uncertain. This CDR3 has 12 residues. V was cut by 1 base and J by 6 bases, with 7 bases left in between. Germline CDR1 and CDR2: LGHNA and YSLEER. DNA of the CDR3: TGCGCCAGCAGCCAAGGTGCAGGCGAGCAGTACTTC. Translation gives CASSQGAGEQYF.

The J gene is TRBJ2-5, the V gene TRBV30; 8 bases agree with TRBD2. Germline V gives CDR1 GTSNPN, CDR2 SVGIG (reference sequence). The CDR3 extends over 13 amino acids. V was clipped by 0 bases and J by 5 bases; unmatched bases: 2. This CDR3 reads CAWSVGLVETQYF. CDR3 sequence (DNA): TGTGCCTGGAGTGTGGGACTAGTGGAGACCCAGTACTTC.

The chain carries TRBV5-1 and TRBJ2-1, with D unresolved. The V end lost 1 base, the J end lost 0 bases, and 14 bases lay between the germline ends. The CDR3 totals 17 residues. The germline V gene has CDR1 SGHRS and CDR2 YFSETQ. CDR3 DNA sequence: TGCGCCAGCAGCTTGATGGGCGGTGCAAGCTCCTACAATGAGCAGTTCTTC. It yields the protein CASSLMGGASSYNEQFF.

Comment on this clone: This sample includes further DNA sequences coding for the same CDR3. This chain uses TRBV28 with TRBJ2-7; D remains ambiguous. The CDR3 covers 12 residues. CDR1 is MDHEN and CDR2 is SYDVKM in the germline V gene. The V gene lost 8 bases and the J gene lost 0 bases, with 8 bases spanning the gap. The CDR3 DNA is TGTGCCAGCTCCGGTAGCTCCTACGAGCAGTACTTC. Protein sequence: CASSGSSYEQYF.

The genes are TRBV5-6 and TRBJ1-2; TRBD1 agrees at 7 bases. After removal of 4 bases from V and 4 bases from J, the junction contained 16 bases not matched to a gene. CDR3 length: 17 amino acids. CDR1 is SGHDT, CDR2 YYEEEE, per germline. This CDR3 is CASSPPRGARSSYGYTF. The CDR3 bases are TGTGCCAGCAGCCCCCCCAGGGGGGCCCGGAGCTCCTATGGCTACACCTTC.

The chain combines TRBV7-8 with TRBJ1-4; tentatively, D is TRBD1 (6 bases). This CDR3 is 14 amino acids long. CDR1 and CDR2 (germline): SGHVS, FQNEAQ. V lost 2 bases, J lost 7 bases, and 11 bases lay in between. The CDR3 sequence is CASSLRGAPEKLFF. The CDR3 nucleotides read TGTGCCAGCAGCTTAAGGGGGGCGCCTGAAAAACTGTTTTTT.